This T cell receptor (beta chain) was profiled in a study of blood T cell repertoires in COVID-19. Study information: The United States, Italy and Spain supplied acute and convalescent COVID-19 samples. T cells, B-cell-depleted T cells, or PBMCs provided the cDNA or gDNA that served as material.

Per the original data handling: Nucleated cell number was recorded as an estimate derived from reference gene primer amplification. Assay: immunoSEQ multiplex PCR; the TCRdb copy retains only in-frame clones and omits some. D and trimming were read from the DNA, whereas the V and J calls and clone size are those reported in that table. The sample yields approximately 75,000 clones, about 86% seen once. In Seattle, patients joined the study during active infection and were tracked longitudinally. Trimming took 9 bases from V and 0 from J, leaving 17 bases between them. The CDR3 is 16 residues long. The germline V gene encodes CDR1 KGHDR and CDR2 SFDVKD.

The J gene is TRBJ2-1, the V gene TRBV24-1, with TRBD2 as a possible D gene (7 bases). Sequenced sample: peripheral blood. This TCR derives from a man older than 75 with COVID-19, enrolled during active disease. The CDR3 nucleotides are TGTGCCACCGCACGGGGGGCTGGGAGCTCCTACAATGAGCAGTTCTTC. Protein: CATARGAGSSYNEQFF.